Below are 7 T cell receptor beta chains sequenced from a single sample in a study of T cell responses to AZD1222 COVID-19 vaccine. The repertoire was sequenced with immunoSEQ multiplex PCR; TCRdb's copy has only in-frame clones and lacks some. The sample carries approximately 130,000 clones, about 93% recorded once. The source material was peripheral blood, sampled on day 0 of AZD1222 vaccination. All receptors come from an adult in good health.

The chain combines TRBV3-1 (or the pseudogene TRBV3-2) with TRBJ1-5; D unclear. Between the trimmed V and J ends, which lost 2 bases and 5 bases, there was a span of 7 bases. Per germline, CDR1 LGHDT and CDR2 YNNKEL (reference sequence). The CDR3 is 13 amino acids. In DNA, the CDR3 is TGTGCCAGCAGCCAACATATGGATCAGCCCCAGCATTTT. Protein sequence: CASSQHMDQPQHF.

V is TRBV6-5 and J is TRBJ2-5, with TRBD2 as a possible D gene (6 bases). The CDR3 extends over 13 amino acids. Trimming shortened V by 6 bases and J by 5 bases, and 13 bases separated the two germline ends. The germline V gene has CDR1 MNHEY and CDR2 SVGAGI. CDR3 amino acids: CASSVTRTETQYF. DNA of the CDR3: TGTGCCAGCAGCGTGACTAGGACGGAGACCCAGTACTTC.

This chain uses TRBV10-3 with TRBJ2-6; 7 nucleotides agree with TRBD1. This CDR3 has 14 amino acids. V shed 8 bases, J shed 2 bases, and the junction held 3 bases outside the gene matches. Germline V gene data show CDR1 as ENHRY and CDR2 as SYGVKD. The CDR3 sequence: CAIRDRTGANVLTF. The CDR3 region has the DNA TGTGCCATCCGGGACAGAACTGGGGCCAACGTCCTGACTTTC.

The chain is built from TRBV15 and TRBJ2-1; 14 bases are shared with TRBD2. The CDR3 totals 14 residues. V dropped 6 bases and J dropped 8; count of bases not matched to a gene: 3. Per the germline V gene, CDR1 is LNHNV and CDR2 is YYDKDF (reference sequence). The CDR3 nucleotides are TGTGCCACCAGGAGACTAGCGGGGGGGCATGAGCAGTTCTTC. Encoded protein: CATRRLAGGHEQFF.

J is TRBJ1-5 and V is TRBV30, with no clear D. The CDR3 covers 16 residues. The V and J ends lost 2 bases and 5 bases respectively, with 19 bases between them. Germline loops: CDR1 GTSNPN, CDR2 SVGIG (reference sequence). CDR3 nucleotide sequence: TGTGCCTGGAGTTTCAGTTGGACGGCCACTGATCAGCCCCAGCATTTT. Protein sequence: CAWSFSWTATDQPQHF. The complete variable domain, with remaining parts taken from reference TRBV30 and TRBJ1-5, reads SQTIHQWPATLVQPVGSPLSLECTVEGTSNPNLYWYRQAAGRGLQLLFYSVGIGQISSEVPQNLSASRPQDRQFILSSKKLLLSDSGFYLCAWSFSWTATDQPQHFGDGTRLSIL.

The rearrangement uses TRBV9 and TRBJ1-6; TRBD1 agrees at 7 bases. V trimming: 3 bases; J trimming: 4 bases; junction bases outside the gene matches: 4. CDR1 SGDLS and CDR2 YYNGEE come from the germline V gene. The CDR3 length is 15 residues. Here the CDR3 reads CASSAGGAYNSPLHF. In DNA, the CDR3 is TGTGCCAGCAGCGCAGGGGGGGCGTATAATTCACCCCTCCACTTT.

The rearrangement links TRBV9 to TRBJ2-3; D gene unclear. The germline gives CDR1 SGDLS, CDR2 YYNGEE. CDR3 size: 13 residues. Trimming removed 3 bases from V and 0 bases from J, with 5 bases in between. The CDR3 nucleotides are TGTGCCAGCAGCGGGGCTAGCACAGATACGCAGTATTTT. Its protein product is CASSGASTDTQYF.